These T cell receptor beta chains were read from a single sample in a study of T cell responses to AZD1222 COVID-19 vaccine. Libraries were prepared by immunoSEQ multiplex PCR; TCRdb keeps only in-frame clonotypes and omits some of them. Of some 90,000 clones listed, approximately 89% were seen once; the top ten hold roughly 5%. The sequencing used peripheral blood, collected on day 0 of MenACWY control vaccination. Every receptor here comes from an adult in good health. Both conserved end residues are part of each CDR3. The order of the fields is J gene, CDR3 length, V gene, CDR3 protein.

j_call: TRBJ1-5; cdr3_length: 14; v_call: TRBV6-5; cdr3_aa: CASFKGDSNQPQHF
j_call: TRBJ1-4; cdr3_length: 14; v_call: TRBV3-1/TRBV3-2; cdr3_aa: CASSQQTTNEKLFF
j_call: TRBJ2-3; cdr3_length: 14; v_call: TRBV10-3; cdr3_aa: CAISESGGPDTQYF
j_call: TRBJ2-2; cdr3_length: 13; v_call: TRBV2; cdr3_aa: CASGQENTGELFF
j_call: TRBJ2-7; cdr3_length: 14; v_call: TRBV18; cdr3_aa: CASSPRDNSYEQYF
j_call: TRBJ1-4; cdr3_length: 17; v_call: TRBV18; cdr3_aa: CASSLPRTSGGREKLFF
j_call: TRBJ2-2; cdr3_length: 17; v_call: TRBV28; cdr3_aa: CASSPLFGAGGFGELFF
j_call: TRBJ2-2; cdr3_length: 13; v_call: TRBV4-3; cdr3_aa: CASSQQGTGELFF
j_call: TRBJ2-7; cdr3_length: 16; v_call: TRBV5-1; cdr3_aa: CASSAWPSGSDYEQYF
j_call: TRBJ2-5; cdr3_length: 14; v_call: TRBV29-1; cdr3_aa: CSSRTGSGQETQYF
j_call: TRBJ1-2; cdr3_length: 12; v_call: TRBV6-6; cdr3_aa: CASSSGNYGYTF
j_call: TRBJ1-1; cdr3_length: 16; v_call: TRBV4-3; cdr3_aa: CASSQTEGFGDTEAFF
j_call: TRBJ2-3; cdr3_length: 14; v_call: TRBV7-8; cdr3_aa: CASSILRWSDTQYF
j_call: TRBJ1-3; cdr3_length: 15; v_call: TRBV28; cdr3_aa: CASSFWRGIENTIYF
j_call: TRBJ1-1; cdr3_length: 15; v_call: TRBV4-2; cdr3_aa: CASSQDQGPGTEAFF
j_call: TRBJ2-1; cdr3_length: 17; v_call: TRBV28; cdr3_aa: CASTPPKIGASYNEQFF
j_call: TRBJ1-4; cdr3_length: 15; v_call: TRBV4-2; cdr3_aa: CASSPGRTGSEKLFF
j_call: TRBJ2-2; cdr3_length: 17; v_call: TRBV7-2; cdr3_aa: CASSLGRTGIDTGELFF
j_call: TRBJ2-1; cdr3_length: 11; v_call: TRBV19; cdr3_aa: CASSNSNEQFF
j_call: TRBJ2-1; cdr3_length: 16; v_call: TRBV5-4; cdr3_aa: CASSTGTSGAYNEQFF
j_call: TRBJ1-1; cdr3_length: 13; v_call: TRBV2; cdr3_aa: CASSEAGTGEAFF
j_call: TRBJ1-1; cdr3_length: 15; v_call: TRBV2; cdr3_aa: CASSELEVPNTEAFF
j_call: TRBJ1-1; cdr3_length: 16; v_call: TRBV19; cdr3_aa: CASTPEAARGNTEAFF
j_call: TRBJ2-7; cdr3_length: 14; v_call: TRBV6-5; cdr3_aa: CASSYEAEAYEQYF
j_call: TRBJ1-2; cdr3_length: 18; v_call: TRBV4-1; cdr3_aa: CASSQEPVNPRGRDGYTF
j_call: TRBJ1-1; cdr3_length: 13; v_call: TRBV6-5; cdr3_aa: CASSYSGYTEAFF
j_call: TRBJ1-2; cdr3_length: 15; v_call: TRBV6-1; cdr3_aa: CASSEAGAGPYGYTF
j_call: TRBJ2-3; cdr3_length: 16; v_call: TRBV5-1; cdr3_aa: CASSASGTPSTDTQYF
j_call: TRBJ1-2; cdr3_length: 17; v_call: TRBV5-6; cdr3_aa: CASSVDRGPQGRYGYTF
j_call: TRBJ2-3; cdr3_length: 15; v_call: TRBV3-1/TRBV3-2; cdr3_aa: CASSTPGEGTDTQYF
j_call: TRBJ1-5; cdr3_length: 14; v_call: TRBV7-8; cdr3_aa: CASSLAVANQPQHF
j_call: TRBJ2-7; cdr3_length: 15; v_call: TRBV18; cdr3_aa: CASSPYPGGTYEQYF
j_call: TRBJ1-1; cdr3_length: 13; v_call: TRBV11-2; cdr3_aa: CASSLLGGSEAFF